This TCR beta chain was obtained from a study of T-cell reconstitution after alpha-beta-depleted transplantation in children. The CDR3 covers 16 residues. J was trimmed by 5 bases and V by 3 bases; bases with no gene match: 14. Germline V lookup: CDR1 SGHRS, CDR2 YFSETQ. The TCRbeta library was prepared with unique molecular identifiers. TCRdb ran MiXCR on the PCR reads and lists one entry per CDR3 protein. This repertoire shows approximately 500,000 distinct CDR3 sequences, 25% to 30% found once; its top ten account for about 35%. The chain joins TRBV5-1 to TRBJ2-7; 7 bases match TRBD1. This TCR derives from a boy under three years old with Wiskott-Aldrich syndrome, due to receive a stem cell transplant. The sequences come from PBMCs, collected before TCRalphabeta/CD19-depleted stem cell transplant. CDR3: CASSSEPRQGFNEQYF. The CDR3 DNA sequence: TGCGCCAGCAGCTCGGAACCTAGACAGGGTTTTAACGAGCAGTACTTC. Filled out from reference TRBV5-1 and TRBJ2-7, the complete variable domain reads KAGVTQTPRYLIKTRGQQVTLSCSPISGHRSVSWYQQTPGQGLQFLFEYFSETQRNKGNFPGRFSGRQFSNSRSEMNVSTLELGDSALYLCASSSEPRQGFNEQYFGPGTRLTVT.